The clone carrying this T cell receptor (beta chain) was seen ten or more times. Its specificity is not known. Individually, cDNA molecules had unique molecular identifiers attached to them. TCRdb reanalysed the 5' RACE reads using MiXCR and keeps one entry per CDR3 protein. This repertoire shows fewer than 120,000 distinct CDR3 sequences, around 12% found once; its top ten account for approximately 4%. The source of the sample is a study of early T cells in non-severe SARS-CoV-2 infection. Study-wide results and caveats: VDJdb matching skewed toward anti-spike CD8 responses, missing private and CD4 specificities.

The TCR comes from an adult who was a healthcare worker with PCR-confirmed SARS-CoV-2 infection or an uninfected control (not recorded which). The material sequenced was whole blood, taken at baseline.

DNA of the CDR3: TGTGCCAGCAGCTTAAAGGGCTTGGACACCGGGGAGCTGTTTTTT. Translated, it gives CASSLKGLDTGELFF. The gene calls are TRBV7-3 and TRBJ2-2; D is uncertain. V was shortened by 1 base and J by 3 bases, with 9 bases between the two germline ends. Germline V gene sequence: CDR1 SGHTA, CDR2 FQGTGA. The CDR3 runs to 15 residues.